The 12 T cell receptor beta chains listed next were all sequenced from one sample in a study of response to subunit inactivated influenza vaccine. One entry per CDR3 protein results from TCRdb running MiXCR on the RT-PCR reads. This sample has 300,000 to 350,000 distinct CDR3 sequences; around 22% occur once, and the top ten carry 10%. The source was PBMCs from blood, collected approximately 20 months after vaccination. The receptors were gathered from a man aged 45 to 75 who received an inactivated influenza vaccine.

This clonotype was recorded a few times. This sequence joins TRBV6-1 and TRBJ1-2; no definite D call. Germline CDR1 and CDR2: MNHNS and SASEGT. The CDR3 extends over 13 amino acids. V lost 2 bases to trimming and J lost 7 bases, with 11 bases between them. The CDR3 DNA sequence: TGTGCCAGCAGTGAACAGATGGGCGGTGGCTACACCTTC. Translation gives CASSEQMGGGYTF.

This clonotype came up many times. The gene calls are TRBV2 and TRBJ1-4; D is unclear. Trimming removed 9 bases from V and 0 bases from J, with 8 bases in between. Germline lookup yields CDR1 SNHLY and CDR2 FYNNEI. The length of the CDR3 is 13 residues. In nucleotides, the CDR3 is TGTGCCAGTCTGAGGGCAACTAATGAAAAACTGTTTTTT. This codes for CASLRATNEKLFF.

The V and J genes are TRBV4-3 and TRBJ2-3; D remains ambiguous. The CDR3 length is 15 residues. Germline values: CDR1 LGHNA, CDR2 YSLEER. The V end lost 3 bases, the J end lost 2 bases, and 12 bases lay between the germline ends. The chain's CDR3 is CASSQNRADTDTQYF. As DNA, the CDR3 is TGCGCCAGCAGCCAGAATAGGGCAGACACAGATACGCAGTATTTT.

There are a few counts of this clonotype. The rearrangement joins TRBV20-1 to TRBJ2-3; no clear D. Trimming removed 0 bases from V and 8 bases from J, with 0 bases in between. Germline CDR1 is DFQATT and CDR2 is SNEGSKA (reference sequence). The CDR3 runs 9 residues. The CDR3 here is CSARDTQYF. The CDR3 DNA follows: TGCAGTGCTAGAGATACGCAGTATTTT.

This chain connects TRBV2 to TRBJ2-1; D gene ambiguous. The CDR3 consists of 15 residues. Trimming cost V 6 bases and J 9 bases, with 21 bases left between them. Germline V gene sequence: CDR1 SNHLY, CDR2 FYNNEI. The CDR3 protein is CASSQTRSVGSEQFF. DNA for the CDR3: TGTGCCAGCAGCCAAACCCGTAGTGTGGGTAGTGAGCAGTTCTTC.

This clonotype was detected only a few times. V gene TRBV6-2 or TRBV6-3 combines with J gene TRBJ2-5, with D perhaps given as TRBD1 or TRBD2 (5 bases each). The CDR3 is made up of 16 amino acids. Germline V gene data show CDR1 as MNHEY and CDR2 as SVGEGT. Deletions cut 7 bases from V and 2 bases from J, with 20 bases between. CDR3 sequence reads: CASKDALVGPQETQYF. In DNA, the CDR3 is TGTGCCAGCAAGGACGCATTAGTGGGACCACAAGAGACCCAGTACTTC.

This clonotype was counted a few times. The chain links TRBV20-1 to TRBJ1-2, with D tentatively TRBD1 (6 bases). The CDR3 is made up of 13 amino acids. Germline V lookup: CDR1 DFQATT, CDR2 SNEGSKA (reference sequence). Deletions cut 4 bases from V and 7 bases from J, with 16 bases between. CDR3 in amino acids: CSANARGAAGYTF. In nucleotides, the CDR3 is TGCAGTGCTAACGCCAGGGGAGCGGCTGGCTACACCTTC.

CDR3 residues: CSVARTNTDTQYF. The CDR3 bases are TGCAGCGTTGCCCGAACCAACACAGATACGCAGTATTTT. The rearrangement joins TRBV29-1 to TRBJ2-3; no clear D gene. The CDR3 loop spans 13 amino acids. Trimming took 4 bases from V and 2 from J, leaving 10 bases between them. Germline CDR1 SQVTM, CDR2 ANQGSEA.

The chain links TRBV9 to TRBJ1-6; a weak D match, TRBD1 (6 bases). Trimming stripped 3 bases from V and 8 bases from J, with 9 bases between. The CDR3 consists of 13 residues. The V gene's germline CDR1 is SGDLS and CDR2 YYNGEE. The CDR3: CASSGHRDSPLHF. For the CDR3, the DNA is TGTGCCAGCAGCGGACACAGGGATTCACCCCTCCACTTT.

The chain recombines TRBV7-2 with TRBJ2-1; no firm D call. The germline gives CDR1 SGHTA, CDR2 FQGNSA. V dropped 7 bases and J dropped 5 bases, with 9 bases sitting between them. The CDR3 contains 12 residues. DNA of the CDR3: TGTGCCAGCAACCACCCCCACAATGAGCAGTTCTTC. Encoded protein: CASNHPHNEQFF.

The chain joins TRBV12-3 or TRBV12-4 to TRBJ1-6; D is unclear. The CDR3 length is 12 residues. The V gene lost 8 bases and the J gene lost 14 bases, with 16 bases spanning the gap. The CDR3, as DNA: TGTGCCAGCGGCTTAGGTCCCGCATCCCTCCACTTT. Translation gives CASGLGPASLHF.

The J gene is TRBJ2-3, the V gene TRBV20-1; 8 nucleotides agree with TRBD2. The germline V gene encodes CDR1 DFQATT and CDR2 SNEGSKA (reference sequence). V lost 6 bases and J lost 3; bases outside the gene matches: 11. There are 15 residues in the CDR3. This chain's CDR3 is CSAPLRRGETDTQYF. CDR3 sequence (DNA): TGCAGTGCCCCTCTCCGGCGGGGGGAGACAGATACGCAGTATTTT.